Included here is one TCR beta chain sequence, with context. Its antigen is undetermined. The germline V and J ends were trimmed by 2 bases and 3 bases, with 11 bases remaining between them. The CDR3 runs to 14 residues. CDR1 and CDR2 (germline): SGDLS, YYNGEE. These data originate in a study of T cells in Graves' hyperthyroidism and ophthalmopathy. Whole-study context: Peripheral blood was collected at initial diagnosis, before any treatment. The study's findings and limits: Blood also held most thyroid clonotypes expanded beyond 0.001. A model using 13 V-J features told ophthalmopathy apart from stable hyperthyroidism.

Amplified TCR beta CDR3 regions derived from RNA transcripts. TCR CDR3 underwent first-round RT-PCR with the HTBI primer set. TCRdb independently ran MiXCR on the multiplex PCR reads; one entry per CDR3 protein. The sample includes approximately 600,000 distinct CDR3 sequences, less than 25% of them seen just once. The TCR comes from a man aged 30 to 39 with Graves' ophthalmopathy. This chain connects TRBV9 to TRBJ1-2; D is unresolved. The specimen was blood. The CDR3 DNA is TGTGCCAGCAGCGTCGTCCCTGGGGACTATGGCTACACCTTC. Protein sequence: CASSVVPGDYGYTF. The variable domain in full, completed from reference TRBV9 and TRBJ1-2, reads DSGVTQTPKHLITATGQRVTLRCSPRSGDLSVYWYQQSLDQGLQFLIQYYNGEERAKGNILERFSAQQFPDLHSELNLSSLELGDSALYFCASSVVPGDYGYTFGSGTRLTVV.